Listed here are 5 T cell receptor beta chains from one sample, sequenced in a study of tumor-infiltrating lymphocytes in primary liver carcinoma. Bulk tissue was left unsorted, and RNA and DNA were co-extracted from about 20-30 mg of it. Production of TCR beta cDNA used roughly 500 ng total RNA together with a constant-region primer. Sequencing libraries for TCR beta derived from three nested multiplex PCR rounds that used slightly modified ARM-PCR. Use of TRBV1-TRBV30 forward primers with a C-beta reverse primer characterized the first two PCR rounds, which lasted roughly 9 cycles each. TCRdb reprocessed the multiplex PCR reads with MiXCR, giving one entry per CDR3 protein. The repertoire includes fewer than 150,000 distinct CDR3 sequences, 50% to 70% of them detected once, and around 9.7% sits in the top ten. Sequences were obtained from liver tumor tissue from sampling region 1. Subset specified: tumor region T1, superior pole. The receptors shown here come from a woman aged 60-75 years with primary liver carcinoma and hepatitis B virus infection.

The chain carries TRBV7-9 and TRBJ1-2; weak D call: TRBD1 (5 bases). V was trimmed by 5 bases and J by 7 bases, leaving 23 bases between them. Germline CDR1 SEHNR, CDR2 FQNEAQ (reference sequence). The CDR3 has 16 amino acids. The CDR3 nucleotides read TGTGCCAGCAGCCTCGGGGACGGCAGACGCTGGGCTGGCTACACCTTC. Translation gives CASSLGDGRRWAGYTF.

There are many counts of this clonotype. The chain joins TRBV5-4 to TRBJ2-5; D not certain. This CDR3 has 14 amino acids. Trimming stripped 1 base from V and 1 base from J, with 8 bases between. Germline V gene data show CDR1 as SGHNT and CDR2 as YYREEE (reference sequence). The CDR3 spells CASSLNSPQETQYF. DNA of the CDR3: TGTGCCAGCAGCTTGAATAGCCCCCAAGAGACCCAGTACTTC.

This clonotype showed up just a few times. A much larger clone is a single base away; this may be a read error. The gene calls are TRBV6-1 and TRBJ2-1, with D perhaps matching TRBD1 (6 bases). The length of the CDR3 is 15 residues. Per the germline V gene, CDR1 is MNHNS and CDR2 is SASEGT. V gave up 1 base and J gave up 10 bases, with 17 bases separating them. The CDR3 coding sequence is TGTGCCAGCAGTGAAGGTGGCGTACTCAGGGGCGAGCAGTTCTTC. Encoded protein: CASSEGGVLRGEQFF.

This clonotype occurred once. The junction differs from germline at one of its ends, possibly a read error. The chain uses TRBV28 and TRBJ2-4; D gene unclear. The CDR3 is 14 residues long. Per germline, CDR1 MDHEN and CDR2 SYDVKM. The CDR3 loop reads CACSLWSGQNIQYF. In DNA form, the CDR3 reads TGTGCCTGCAGTTTATGGTCGGGCCAAAACATTCAGTACTTC. The variable domain in full, completed from reference TRBV28 and TRBJ2-4, reads DVKVTQSSRYLVKRTGEKVFLECVQDMDHENMFWYRQDPGLGLRLIYFSYDVKMKEKGDIPEGYSVSREKKERFSLILESASTNQTSMYLCACSLWSGQNIQYFGAGTRLSVL.

This clonotype occurred once. A much larger clone differs from this one at a single base, so this may be a read error. The CDR3 DNA follows: TGTGCCAGCAGTGAGCCCTCTGGGGCCAACGACCTGACTTTC. This sequence encodes CASSEPSGANDLTF. The chain uses TRBV28 and TRBJ2-6; a possible D gene is TRBD1 (5 bases). The CDR3 has 14 residues. Germline V gene data show CDR1 as MDHEN and CDR2 as SYDVKM.